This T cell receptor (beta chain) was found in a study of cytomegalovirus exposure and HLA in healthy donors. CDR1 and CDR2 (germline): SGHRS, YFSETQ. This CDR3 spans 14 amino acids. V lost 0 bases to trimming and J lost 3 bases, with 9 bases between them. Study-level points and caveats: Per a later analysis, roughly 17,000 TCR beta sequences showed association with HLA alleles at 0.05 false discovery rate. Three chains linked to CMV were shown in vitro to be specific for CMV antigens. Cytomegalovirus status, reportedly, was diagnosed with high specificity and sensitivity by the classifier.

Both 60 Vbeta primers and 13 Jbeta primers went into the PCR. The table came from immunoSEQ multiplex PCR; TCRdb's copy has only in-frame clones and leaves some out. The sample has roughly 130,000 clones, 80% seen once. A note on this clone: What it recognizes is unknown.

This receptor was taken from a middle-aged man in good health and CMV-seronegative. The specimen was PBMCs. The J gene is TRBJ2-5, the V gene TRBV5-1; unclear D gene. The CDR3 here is CASSLALAEETQYF. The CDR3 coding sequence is TGCGCCAGCAGCTTGGCTTTGGCAGAAGAGACCCAGTACTTC.